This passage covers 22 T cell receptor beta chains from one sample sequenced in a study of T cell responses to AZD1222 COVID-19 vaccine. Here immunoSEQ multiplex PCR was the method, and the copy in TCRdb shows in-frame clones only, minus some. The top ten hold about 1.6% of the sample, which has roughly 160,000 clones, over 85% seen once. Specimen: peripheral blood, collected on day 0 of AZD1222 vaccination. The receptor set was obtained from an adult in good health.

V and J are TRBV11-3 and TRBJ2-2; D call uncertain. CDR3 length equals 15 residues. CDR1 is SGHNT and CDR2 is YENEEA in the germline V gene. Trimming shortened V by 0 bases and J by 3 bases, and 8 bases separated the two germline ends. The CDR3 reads CASSLDGPYTGELFF. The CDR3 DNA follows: TGTGCCAGCAGCTTAGACGGGCCGTACACCGGGGAGCTGTTTTTT.

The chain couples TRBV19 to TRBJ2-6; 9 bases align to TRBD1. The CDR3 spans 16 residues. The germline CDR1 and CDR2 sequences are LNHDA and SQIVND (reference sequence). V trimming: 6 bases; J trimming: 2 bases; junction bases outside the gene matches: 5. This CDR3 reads CASSWTGDTGANVLTF. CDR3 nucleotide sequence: TGTGCCAGTAGCTGGACAGGGGATACTGGGGCCAACGTCCTGACTTTC.

The CDR3 spells CASSLVAGNTEAFF. In nucleotides, the CDR3 is TGTGCCAGCAGCTTAGTAGCAGGGAACACTGAAGCTTTCTTT. The genes are TRBV7-9 and TRBJ1-1; D uncertain. CDR1 is SEHNR, CDR2 FQNEAQ, per germline (reference sequence). Trimming cost V 1 base and J 1 base, with 7 bases left between them. CDR3 length equals 14 residues.

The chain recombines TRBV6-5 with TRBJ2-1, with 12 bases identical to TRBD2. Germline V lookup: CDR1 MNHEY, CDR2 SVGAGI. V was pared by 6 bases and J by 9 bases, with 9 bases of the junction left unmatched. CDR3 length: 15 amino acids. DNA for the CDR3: TGTGCCAGCAGCAAACTAGCGGGAGGTGGCGGTGAGCAGTTCTTC. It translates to CASSKLAGGGGEQFF.

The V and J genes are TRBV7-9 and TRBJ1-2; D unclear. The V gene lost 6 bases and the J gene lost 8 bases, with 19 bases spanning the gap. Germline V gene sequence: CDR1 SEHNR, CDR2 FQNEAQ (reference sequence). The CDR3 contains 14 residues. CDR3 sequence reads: CASSTTMTLGGYTF. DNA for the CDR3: TGTGCCAGCAGTACCACTATGACCTTAGGGGGCTACACCTTC.

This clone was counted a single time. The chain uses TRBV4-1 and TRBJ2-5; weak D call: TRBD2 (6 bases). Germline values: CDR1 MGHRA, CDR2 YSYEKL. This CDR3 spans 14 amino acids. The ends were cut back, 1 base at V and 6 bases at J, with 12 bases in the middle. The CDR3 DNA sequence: TGCGCCAGCAGCCAAGTAGGGGACTTGAAGACCCAGTACTTC. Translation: CASSQVGDLKTQYF.

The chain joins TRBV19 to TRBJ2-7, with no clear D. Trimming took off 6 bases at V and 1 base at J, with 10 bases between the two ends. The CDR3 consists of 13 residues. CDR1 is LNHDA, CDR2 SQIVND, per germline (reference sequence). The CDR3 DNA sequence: TGTGCCAGTAGGTCTGCCCGATCCTACGAGCAGTACTTC. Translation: CASRSARSYEQYF.

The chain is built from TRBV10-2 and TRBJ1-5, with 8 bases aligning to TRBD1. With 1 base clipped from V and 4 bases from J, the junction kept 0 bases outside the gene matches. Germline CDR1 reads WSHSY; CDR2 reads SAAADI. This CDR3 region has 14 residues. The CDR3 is CASSEWTGNQPQHF. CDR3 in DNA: TGCGCCAGCAGTGAGTGGACAGGGAATCAGCCCCAGCATTTT.

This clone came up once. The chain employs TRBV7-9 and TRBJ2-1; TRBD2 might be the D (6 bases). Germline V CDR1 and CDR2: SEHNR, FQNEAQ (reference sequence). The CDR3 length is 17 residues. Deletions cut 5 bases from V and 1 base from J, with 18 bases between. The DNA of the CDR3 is TGTGCCAGCAGCCTAATCGGGGGATCTTGGTCCTACAATGAGCAGTTCTTC. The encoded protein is CASSLIGGSWSYNEQFF.

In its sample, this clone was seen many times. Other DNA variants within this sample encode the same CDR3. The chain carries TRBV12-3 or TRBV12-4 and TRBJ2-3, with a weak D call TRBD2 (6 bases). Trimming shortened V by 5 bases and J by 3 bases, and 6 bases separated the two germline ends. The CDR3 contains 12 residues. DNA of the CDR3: TGTGCCAGCAGTCGGGGGACAGATACGCAGTATTTT. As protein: CASSRGTDTQYF.

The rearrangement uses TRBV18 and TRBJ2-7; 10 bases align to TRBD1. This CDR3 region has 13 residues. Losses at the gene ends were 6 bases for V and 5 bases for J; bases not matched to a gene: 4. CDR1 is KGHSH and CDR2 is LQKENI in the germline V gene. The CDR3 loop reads CASSQGQGDEQYF. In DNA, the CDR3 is TGTGCCAGCTCCCAAGGACAGGGGGACGAGCAGTACTTC.

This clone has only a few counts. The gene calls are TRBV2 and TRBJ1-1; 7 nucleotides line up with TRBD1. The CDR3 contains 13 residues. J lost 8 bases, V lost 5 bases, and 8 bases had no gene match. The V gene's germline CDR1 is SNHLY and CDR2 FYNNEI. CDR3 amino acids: CASSRQGLPEAFF. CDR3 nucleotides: TGTGCCAGCAGTAGACAGGGTCTCCCCGAAGCTTTCTTT.

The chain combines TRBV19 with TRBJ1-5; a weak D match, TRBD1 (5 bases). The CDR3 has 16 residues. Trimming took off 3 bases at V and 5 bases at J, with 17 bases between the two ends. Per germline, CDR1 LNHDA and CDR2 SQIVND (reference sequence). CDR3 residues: CASSIRDGILHQPQHF. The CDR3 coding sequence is TGTGCCAGTAGTATCCGGGACGGAATACTCCATCAGCCCCAGCATTTT. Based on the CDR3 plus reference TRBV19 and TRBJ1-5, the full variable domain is DGGITQSPKYLFRKEGQNVTLSCEQNLNHDAMYWYRQDPGQGLRLIYYSQIVNDFQKGDIAEGYSVSREKKESFPLTVTSAQKNPTAFYLCASSIRDGILHQPQHFGDGTRLSIL.

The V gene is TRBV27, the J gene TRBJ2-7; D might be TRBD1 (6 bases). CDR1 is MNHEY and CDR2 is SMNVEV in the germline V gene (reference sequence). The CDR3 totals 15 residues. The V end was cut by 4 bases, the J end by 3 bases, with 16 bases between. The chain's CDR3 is CASSSHKGVDYEQYF. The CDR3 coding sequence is TGTGCCAGCAGTTCCCACAAGGGGGTTGACTACGAGCAGTACTTC.

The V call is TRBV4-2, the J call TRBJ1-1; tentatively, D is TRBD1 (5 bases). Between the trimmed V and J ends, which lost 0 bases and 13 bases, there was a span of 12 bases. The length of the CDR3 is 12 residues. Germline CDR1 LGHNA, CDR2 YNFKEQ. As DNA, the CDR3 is TGTGCCAGCAGCCAAGATATGGGGGAGGGTTTCTTT. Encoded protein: CASSQDMGEGFF.

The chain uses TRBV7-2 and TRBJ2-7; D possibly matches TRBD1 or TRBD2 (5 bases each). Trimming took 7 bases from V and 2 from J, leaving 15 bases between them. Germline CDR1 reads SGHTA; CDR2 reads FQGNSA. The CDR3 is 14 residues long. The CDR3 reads CASTPMGVPYEQYF. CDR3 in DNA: TGTGCCAGCACCCCAATGGGGGTCCCCTACGAGCAGTACTTC.

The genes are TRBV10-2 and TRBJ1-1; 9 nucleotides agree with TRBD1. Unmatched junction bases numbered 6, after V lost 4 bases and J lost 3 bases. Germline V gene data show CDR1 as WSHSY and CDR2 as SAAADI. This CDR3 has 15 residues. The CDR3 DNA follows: TGCGCCAGCAGTGCCCAACAGGGGGCGGACACTGAAGCTTTCTTT. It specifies CASSAQQGADTEAFF.

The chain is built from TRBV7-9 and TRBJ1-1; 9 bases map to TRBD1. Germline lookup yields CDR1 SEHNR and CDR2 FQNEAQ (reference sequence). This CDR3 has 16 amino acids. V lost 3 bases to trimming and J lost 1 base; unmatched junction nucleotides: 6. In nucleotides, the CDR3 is TGTGCCAGCAGCTTGATAAAGACAGGGGGGAACACTGAAGCTTTCTTT. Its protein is CASSLIKTGGNTEAFF. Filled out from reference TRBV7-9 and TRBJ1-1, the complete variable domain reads DTGVSQNPRHKITKRGQNVTFRCDPISEHNRLYWYRQTLGQGPEFLTYFQNEAQLEKSRLLSDRFSAERPKGSFSTLEIQRTEQGDSAMYLCASSLIKTGGNTEAFFGQGTRLTVV.

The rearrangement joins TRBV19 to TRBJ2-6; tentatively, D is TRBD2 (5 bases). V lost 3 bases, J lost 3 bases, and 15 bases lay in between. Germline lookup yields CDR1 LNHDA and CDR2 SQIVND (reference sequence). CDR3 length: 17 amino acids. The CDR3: CASSISGIHFGANVLTF. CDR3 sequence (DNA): TGTGCCAGTAGTATTTCGGGGATTCACTTTGGGGCCAACGTCCTGACTTTC.

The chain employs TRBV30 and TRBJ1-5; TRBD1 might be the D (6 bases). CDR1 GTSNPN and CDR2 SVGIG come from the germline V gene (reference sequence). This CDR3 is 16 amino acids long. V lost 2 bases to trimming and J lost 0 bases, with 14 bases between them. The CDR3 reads CAWSSGTPYSNQPQHF. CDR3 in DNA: TGTGCCTGGAGTTCCGGGACACCATATAGCAATCAGCCCCAGCATTTT.

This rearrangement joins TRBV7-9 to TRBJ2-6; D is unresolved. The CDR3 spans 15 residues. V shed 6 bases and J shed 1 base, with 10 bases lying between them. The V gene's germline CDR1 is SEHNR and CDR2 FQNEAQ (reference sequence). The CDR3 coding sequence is TGTGCCAGCAGACCTGAATTGTCTGGGGCCAACGTCCTGACTTTC. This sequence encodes CASRPELSGANVLTF.

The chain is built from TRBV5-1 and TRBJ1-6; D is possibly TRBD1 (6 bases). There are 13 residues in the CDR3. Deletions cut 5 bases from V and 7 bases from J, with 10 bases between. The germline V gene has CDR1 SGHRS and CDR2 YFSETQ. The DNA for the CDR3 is TGCGCCAGCAGATCCACAGGGAATTCACCCCTCCACTTT. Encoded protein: CASRSTGNSPLHF.